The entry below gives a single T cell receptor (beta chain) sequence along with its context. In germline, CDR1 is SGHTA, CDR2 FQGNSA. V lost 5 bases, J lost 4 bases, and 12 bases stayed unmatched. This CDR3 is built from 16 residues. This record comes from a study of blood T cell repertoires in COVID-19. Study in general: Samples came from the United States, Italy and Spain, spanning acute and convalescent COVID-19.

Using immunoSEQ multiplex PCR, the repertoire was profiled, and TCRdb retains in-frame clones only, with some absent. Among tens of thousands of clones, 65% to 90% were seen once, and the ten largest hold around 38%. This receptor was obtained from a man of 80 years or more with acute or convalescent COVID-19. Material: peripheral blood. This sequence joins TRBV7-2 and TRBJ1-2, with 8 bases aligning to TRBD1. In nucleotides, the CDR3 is TGTGCCAGCAGCGCCGGGACAGGTGACTTTGGCTATGGCTACACCTTC. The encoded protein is CASSAGTGDFGYGYTF.